Listed below are T cell receptor beta chains from one sample, sequenced in a study of blood T cell repertoires in COVID-19. The method was immunoSEQ multiplex PCR; TCRdb's version includes in-frame clones alone and lacks a portion of them. The profile shows around 60,000 clones, roughly 84% of them singletons. Sequenced material: peripheral blood. These receptors originate from a man in his sixties with COVID-19, enrolled during active disease. CDR3s include the opening cysteine and the closing phenylalanine or tryptophan. The D gene is left open where the match is weak. Size is stated for part of the rows, as once, few or many counts, or as a class when the clone is expanded.

-,TRBV5-5,-,TRBJ1-4,CASSLSPGSGEKLFF,TGTGCCAGCAGCTTGTCACCCGGGTCGGGTGAAAAACTGTTTTTT
few,TRBV10-2,TRBD1,TRBJ2-5,CASSGTGGEETQYF,TGCGCCAGCAGTGGTACAGGGGGCGAAGAGACCCAGTACTTC
-,TRBV7-9,TRBD1,TRBJ1-6,CASSGEGGNNSPLHF,TGTGCCAGCAGCGGGGAAGGGGGCAATAATTCACCCCTCCACTTT
-,TRBV7-9,-,TRBJ2-5,CASSPPGGKETQYF,TGTGCCAGCAGTCCCCCCGGCGGGAAAGAGACCCAGTACTTC
-,TRBV2,-,TRBJ2-3,CASRDRRNTDTQYF,TGTGCCAGCAGAGACAGGCGAAACACAGATACGCAGTATTTT
-,TRBV28,TRBD1,TRBJ1-4,CASSPGQGTLVKLFF,TGTGCCAGCAGTCCCGGACAGGGGACGTTAGTAAAACTGTTTTTT
-,TRBV2,TRBD1,TRBJ2-5,CASSRQGPRETQYF,TGTGCCAGCAGTAGACAGGGACCCCGGGAGACCCAGTACTTC
-,TRBV30,-,TRBJ1-2,CAWSVTVYGYTF,TGTGCCTGGAGTGTTACTGTCTATGGCTACACCTTC
-,TRBV6-5,TRBD2,TRBJ2-5,CATNNPGGLQETQYF,TGTGCCACCAACAACCCGGGGGGTCTCCAAGAGACCCAGTACTTC
many,TRBV5-1,-,TRBJ2-3,CASSFLSTDTQYF,TGCGCCAGCAGCTTCCTAAGCACAGATACGCAGTATTTT
once,TRBV9,TRBD1,TRBJ1-1,CASSETGQVFMNTEAFF,TGTGCCAGCAGTGAAACGGGACAGGTCTTTATGAACACTGAAGCTTTCTTT
-,TRBV11-3,-,TRBJ2-5,CASSSRLTGTQYF,TGTGCCAGCAGCTCGCGACTAACGGGGACCCAGTACTTC
-,TRBV3-1/TRBV3-2,-,TRBJ1-2,CASSQEGAYGYTF,TGTGCCAGCAGCCAAGAGGGGGCGTATGGCTACACCTTC
-,TRBV15,-,TRBJ1-3,CATSKEDVGNTIYF,TGTGCCACCAGCAAGGAGGATGTAGGAAACACCATATATTTT
few,TRBV7-7,TRBD1,TRBJ2-5,CASSSGQLQETQYF,TGTGCCAGCAGCTCGGGACAGCTCCAAGAGACCCAGTACTTC
-,TRBV10-3,-,TRBJ2-7,CAIRDRDFSYEQYF,TGTGCCATCAGAGACCGGGACTTCTCATACGAGCAGTACTTC
once,TRBV12-3/TRBV12-4,-,TRBJ1-6,CASSLQASPLHF,TGTGCCAGCAGTTTGCAGGCTTCACCCCTCCACTTT
-,TRBV28,TRBD1,TRBJ1-3,CASGPGQGYGNTIYF,TGTGCCAGTGGGCCGGGACAGGGTTATGGAAACACCATATATTTT
-,TRBV6-6,TRBD1,TRBJ1-4,CASVGDRVGEKLFF,TGTGCCAGCGTCGGGGACAGGGTTGGGGAAAAACTGTTTTTT
-,TRBV12-5,-,TRBJ2-4,CASGLVGGTAAFEGKNIQYF,TGTGCTAGTGGTTTGGTAGGGGGGACAGCCGCATTTGAAGGCAAAAACATTCAGTACTTC
-,TRBV19,-,TRBJ1-1,CASSKGLGGTEAFF,TGTGCCAGTAGTAAGGGTCTGGGAGGCACTGAAGCTTTCTTT
-,TRBV27,-,TRBJ2-3,CASSSYRVTDTQYF,TGTGCCAGCAGTTCCTACAGGGTCACAGATACGCAGTATTTT
-,TRBV7-9,TRBD1,TRBJ1-1,CASSLNAGGDEAFF,TGTGCCAGCAGCTTAAACGCAGGGGGCGATGAAGCTTTCTTT
-,TRBV29-1,-,TRBJ1-1,CSAIGQLNTEAFF,TGCAGCGCAATCGGACAGTTGAACACTGAAGCTTTCTTT
-,TRBV19,TRBD1,TRBJ2-1,CASSIKLRGRGNEQFF,TGTGCCAGTAGTATAAAGTTAAGGGGGCGAGGAAATGAGCAGTTCTTC
-,TRBV6-6,TRBD2,TRBJ2-3,CASRPAGGADTQYF,TGTGCCAGCAGACCAGCGGGAGGCGCAGATACGCAGTATTTT
-,TRBV4-2,TRBD2,TRBJ2-3,CASSQDAVAGGPYTQYF,TGTGCCAGCAGCCAAGATGCAGTGGCGGGAGGGCCATATACGCAGTATTTT